This TCR beta chain was captured by sequencing in a study of beta chain features in type 1 diabetes. Study-wide context: Sorted cells numbering around 100,000,000 were examined across all samples. Study-wide points: Cells with high TCR expression could be over-represented by cDNA sequencing. Moderate but significant shortening of TCRB CDR3s was recorded in all four CD4+ subsets from Type 1 diabetes patients.

Purity above 95% was achieved in all sorted populations. TCRB transcripts that were expressed got sequenced, as all of the isolated RNA had been reverse transcribed. This table comes from immunoSEQ multiplex PCR, and its TCRdb copy is limited to in-frame clones, with some not included. The sample records 680,000 or so clones, roughly 13% being singletons. This clone was recorded a few times. Its antigen is still unknown. Germline V lookup: CDR1 SGHRS, CDR2 YFSETQ. V shed 0 bases and J shed 6 bases, with 13 bases lying between them. The CDR3 covers 14 residues. Sequencing was done on a sample of naive CD4+ T cells from blood. This chain joins TRBV5-1 and TRBJ2-7; possibly TRBD1 for D (6 bases). This sequence was found in a man between 18 and 35 years old with type 1 diabetes. The CDR3 loop reads CASSLGQVAGEQYF. CDR3 nucleotides: TGCGCCAGCAGCTTGGGACAGGTGGCGGGCGAGCAGTACTTC.